The rows below give T cell receptor beta chains drawn from one sample of a study of T-cell memory formation after mild COVID-19. TCRdb passed the 5' RACE reads through MiXCR, listing each CDR3 protein once. The sample lists a few hundred thousand distinct CDR3 sequences; less than 25% were seen once. Sample: PBMCs or a T cell subset sorted from them (not recorded which). The receptors here all came from a man between 18 and 35 years old who had mild COVID-19 (a few samples of this study predate the infection). Cell type and time point are not known. Each CDR3 is given with its conserved first and last residue.

TRBJ1-1 TRBV20-1 CSARDYVTEAFF
TRBJ1-3 TRBV6-1 CASSVRGGPLRAGNTIYF
TRBJ2-5 TRBV28 CASSPSASQETQYF
TRBJ2-5 TRBV19 CASSIQVQETQYF
TRBJ2-6 TRBV29-1 CSVVGLGTSSGANVLTF
TRBJ2-7 TRBV2 CASSYEISYEQYF
TRBJ2-5 TRBV28 CASVGDQETQYF
TRBJ2-5 TRBV7-6 CASSPRQGGKETQYF
TRBJ1-5 TRBV18 CASSPGGRYSNQPQHF
TRBJ2-1 TRBV14 CASSRAVQGYTEQFF
TRBJ2-5 TRBV30 CAWSVPETQYF
TRBJ2-7 TRBV7-3 CASSLDRGIYEQYF
TRBJ1-1 TRBV5-4 CASRGGPEHGLDAFF
TRBJ1-2 TRBV28 CASSTPPSYGYTF
TRBJ2-1 TRBV12-3/TRBV12-4 CASSRGAGEQFF
TRBJ1-5 TRBV7-2 CASSQPGFSNQPQHF
TRBJ2-5 TRBV12-3/TRBV12-4 CASSFRGAFQETQYF
TRBJ2-1 TRBV12-3/TRBV12-4 CASSTGGRNEQFF
TRBJ1-2 TRBV30 CAWSVLFDYGYTF
TRBJ2-3 TRBV7-2 CASSLERRLAGGLTQYF
TRBJ1-4 TRBV7-9 CASSLAVTEKLFF
TRBJ1-2 TRBV20-1 CSARDRTGFRGYTF
TRBJ2-7 TRBV21-1 CASRRAVFYEQYF
TRBJ2-3 TRBV4-3 CASSHPSRGGDTQYF
TRBJ2-7 TRBV5-5 CASSLPPDIKQYF
TRBJ2-1 TRBV15 CATSRPGQPYNEQFF
TRBJ1-2 TRBV5-1 CASSSPDRGNYGYTF
TRBJ1-1 TRBV28 CASSFQYGRTEAFF
TRBJ2-5 TRBV5-1 CASSLASGGYQETQYF
TRBJ1-4 TRBV4-2 CASSHEDRWNEKLFF
TRBJ2-3 TRBV12-3/TRBV12-4 CASRGLAGGDTDTQYF
TRBJ2-5 TRBV11-2 CASRATGYETQYF
TRBJ2-3 TRBV24-1 CATSDHRGLADTQYF
TRBJ2-5 TRBV5-1 CASSQTGLAQETQYF
TRBJ2-3 TRBV27 CASSSLVLTDTQYF
TRBJ1-6 TRBV3-1 CASKREGNSPLHF
TRBJ1-1 TRBV7-2 CASSQNRARGSEAFF
TRBJ2-3 TRBV7-6 CASGKGYTDTQYF
TRBJ2-1 TRBV4-3 CASSQDGTLADEQFF
TRBJ1-5 TRBV5-6 CASSSRDRVNQPQHF
TRBJ2-2 TRBV4-3 CASSQSGTIGELFF
TRBJ2-1 TRBV3-1 CASSQFDRYNEQFF
TRBJ1-2 TRBV7-9 CASSLQGHGYTF
TRBJ2-1 TRBV5-4 CASSPGPEDYNEQFF
TRBJ2-3 TRBV20-1 CSAPRIAGGQDTQYF
TRBJ1-1 TRBV12-3/TRBV12-4 CASTPGLENTEAFF
TRBJ1-2 TRBV5-5 CASSSPTGIYGYTF
TRBJ1-2 TRBV7-9 CASSLRDNRGYTF
TRBJ2-7 TRBV10-3 CAITADRGGGYEQYF
TRBJ1-2 TRBV6-5 CASSYSGTPYGYTF
TRBJ1-1 TRBV7-2 CASSLGAGGIENTEAFF
TRBJ2-7 TRBV29-1 CSVEGRQGAYEQYF
TRBJ2-1 TRBV2 CATRRTGGKFF
TRBJ2-3 TRBV5-1 CASSNLGADTQYF
TRBJ1-6 TRBV6-6 CASSYSGRAESPLHF
TRBJ1-1 TRBV7-9 CASGWGFVNTEAFF
TRBJ2-7 TRBV4-1 CASSQDAGTFYEQYF
TRBJ2-2 TRBV7-2 CASSLFRGDTGELFF